Listed below are T cell receptor beta chains from one sample, sequenced in a study of beta chain features in type 1 diabetes. The assay was immunoSEQ multiplex PCR, and TCRdb's table has in-frame clones only and misses some. The sample includes 600,000 to 750,000 clones, around 12% of them seen just once. The source material was naive CD4+ T cells from blood. The receptors here all came from a man aged 30-40 years with type 1 diabetes. CDR3s include the opening cysteine and the closing phenylalanine or tryptophan. D genes are given only for firm matches. Not every row has a clone size; where given, it reads once, few, many or a size class.

TGTGCCAGCAGCGTAGACCCAGGGACAGGCCAAGAGACCCAGTACTTC | CASSVDPGTGQETQYF | TRBJ2-5 | few | TRBV9 | TRBD1
TGCGCCAGCAGCCAAGCTCATAGCAATCAGCCCCAGCATTTT | CASSQAHSNQPQHF | TRBJ1-5 | . | TRBV4-3 | .
TGTGCCAGCAGCTTATATGTTCTTGAGGACACCTCTGGAAACACCATATATTTT | CASSLYVLEDTSGNTIYF | TRBJ1-3 | . | TRBV7-3 | .
TGTGCCAGCAGCTTAGTTACGTTTACTAATGAAAAACTGTTTTTT | CASSLVTFTNEKLFF | TRBJ1-4 | . | TRBV7-2 | .
TGTGCCAGCAGCTTAGATCCCTACCAGGCGGGGGGTTTGACAGATACGCAGTATTTT | CASSLDPYQAGGLTDTQYF | TRBJ2-3 | . | TRBV11-2 | TRBD2
TGTGCCAGCAGCGACCAAGTTGGTTCACCCCTCCACTTT | CASSDQVGSPLHF | TRBJ1-6 | . | TRBV9 | .
TGTGCCAGCATCCCTAGACCGGGTCTGAACACTGAAGCTTTCTTT | CASIPRPGLNTEAFF | TRBJ1-1 | few | TRBV27 | .
TGTGCCAGCAGCCCACGGGGTAGCGGGGACACAGATACGCAGTATTTT | CASSPRGSGDTDTQYF | TRBJ2-3 | few | TRBV7-9 | TRBD2
TGCGCCAGCAGTCTGGAGGCACGGTCCTCCTACGAGCAGTACTTC | CASSLEARSSYEQYF | TRBJ2-7 | few | TRBV5-1 | .
TGTGCCAGCAAAGGGTCCACAGATACGCAGTATTTT | CASKGSTDTQYF | TRBJ2-3 | . | TRBV6-6 | .
TGTGCCAGCAGCAGACACAGGGGGCGGGAAACTGAAGCTTTCTTT | CASSRHRGRETEAFF | TRBJ1-1 | . | TRBV5-5 | TRBD1
TGTGCCATCAGTGACAGTAACTATGGCTACACCTTC | CAISDSNYGYTF | TRBJ1-2 | few | TRBV10-3 | .
TGTGCCAGCAGGTTATTGGTAGCGTCGGATTCACCCCTCCACTTT | CASRLLVASDSPLHF | TRBJ1-6 | . | TRBV6-5 | .
TGCAGTGCTAGAAATCCCAATGAGCAGTTCTTC | CSARNPNEQFF | TRBJ2-1 | . | TRBV20-1 | .
TGTGCCAGCAGCGCCCCGCCTGGAAACACCATATATTTT | CASSAPPGNTIYF | TRBJ1-3 | few | TRBV9 | .
TGTGCCAGCTCCGGACAGCCTAACACTGAAGCTTTCTTT | CASSGQPNTEAFF | TRBJ1-1 | . | TRBV7-3 | .
TGTGCCAGCAGCTTGGGACTAGCGGATACCTACGAGCAGTACTTC | CASSLGLADTYEQYF | TRBJ2-7 | few | TRBV5-4 | TRBD2
TGTGCCACCTCGGACAGGGGCAATCAGCCCCAGCATTTT | CATSDRGNQPQHF | TRBJ1-5 | few | TRBV10-3 | TRBD1
TGTGCCAGCAGTGAAGGACTATACGAGCAGTACTTC | CASSEGLYEQYF | TRBJ2-7 | . | TRBV2 | .
TGTGCCAGCAGCTTACTCTCGGATGAAAAACTGTTTTTT | CASSLLSDEKLFF | TRBJ1-4 | few | TRBV7-9 | .
TGTGCCAGCATCGAGGGATTGGCTGAAGCTTTCTTT | CASIEGLAEAFF | TRBJ1-1 | few | TRBV2 | .
TGTGCCAGCAGTTCTCCCGCGACAGGGCCGGATTCACCCCTCCACTTT | CASSSPATGPDSPLHF | TRBJ1-6 | . | TRBV28 | TRBD1
TGTGCCAGCAGCTTGGTCGGACAGGGAGTCAATGAGCAGTTCTTC | CASSLVGQGVNEQFF | TRBJ2-1 | . | TRBV5-6 | TRBD1
TGTGCCAGCAGCCCCGATATGGGGGTGGTAAACACTGAAGCTTTCTTT | CASSPDMGVVNTEAFF | TRBJ1-1 | . | TRBV6-6 | .
TGTGCCAGCAGTTTTAGGGCTGCAGATACGCAGTATTTT | CASSFRAADTQYF | TRBJ2-3 | few | TRBV28 | .
TGCAGCGTTGAGTTCTACTCTGGAAACACCATATATTTT | CSVEFYSGNTIYF | TRBJ1-3 | few | TRBV29-1 | .
TGTGCCAGCAGCCAAGCCCACAGGGCTAATGAAAAACTGTTTTTT | CASSQAHRANEKLFF | TRBJ1-4 | . | TRBV4-2 | .
TGTGCCATCACCGCGGAGGGGAAGGTGGCTGAGCAGTTCTTC | CAITAEGKVAEQFF | TRBJ2-1 | . | TRBV10-3 | .
TGTGCCAGCAGCGGACGACAGGGATACAATGAGCAGTTCTTC | CASSGRQGYNEQFF | TRBJ2-1 | few | TRBV7-2 | TRBD1
TGTGCCAGCAGCCGGGGGACTCAAGGGAATGAGCAGTTCTTC | CASSRGTQGNEQFF | TRBJ2-1 | . | TRBV7-2 | .
TGTGCCAGCAGCTCCCGATGGGGTGGAGAGACCCAGTACTTC | CASSSRWGGETQYF | TRBJ2-5 | . | TRBV11-2 | .
TGTGCCAGCAGCGGACGGAGGTTTGAGCAGTTCTTC | CASSGRRFEQFF | TRBJ2-1 | . | TRBV5-4 | .
TGTGCCAGCAGACGACCGGGACAGGAAAAGCAGTTCTTC | CASRRPGQEKQFF | TRBJ2-1 | . | TRBV7-2 | TRBD1
TGTGCCGTCTACGGCGGGGGGTCCCAAGAGACCCAGTACTTC | CAVYGGGSQETQYF | TRBJ2-5 | . | TRBV7-9 | TRBD2
TGCGCCAGCAGTGAAAGACAGGGCCACTTGAATGAGCAGTTCTTC | CASSERQGHLNEQFF | TRBJ2-1 | . | TRBV10-1 | TRBD1